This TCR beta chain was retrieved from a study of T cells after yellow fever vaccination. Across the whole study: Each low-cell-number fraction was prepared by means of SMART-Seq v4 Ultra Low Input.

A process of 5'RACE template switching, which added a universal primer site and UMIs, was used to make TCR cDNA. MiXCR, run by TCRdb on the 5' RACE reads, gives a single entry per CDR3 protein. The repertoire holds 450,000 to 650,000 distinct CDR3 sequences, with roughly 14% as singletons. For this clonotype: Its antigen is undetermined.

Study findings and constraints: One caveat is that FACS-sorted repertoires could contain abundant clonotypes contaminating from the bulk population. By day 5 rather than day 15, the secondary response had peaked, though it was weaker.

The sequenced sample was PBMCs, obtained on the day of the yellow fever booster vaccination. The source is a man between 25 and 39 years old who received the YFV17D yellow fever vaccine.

DNA for the CDR3: TGTGCCAGCAGTCTTGGACTAGCGGGAGTGTCAGATACGCAGTATTTT. Amino acids: CASSLGLAGVSDTQYF. The genes are TRBV5-4 and TRBJ2-3; 13 bases agree with TRBD2. V shed 5 bases, J shed 4 bases, and the junction held 7 bases outside the gene matches. The CDR3 loop spans 16 amino acids. Germline V CDR1 and CDR2: SGHNT, YYREEE (reference sequence).